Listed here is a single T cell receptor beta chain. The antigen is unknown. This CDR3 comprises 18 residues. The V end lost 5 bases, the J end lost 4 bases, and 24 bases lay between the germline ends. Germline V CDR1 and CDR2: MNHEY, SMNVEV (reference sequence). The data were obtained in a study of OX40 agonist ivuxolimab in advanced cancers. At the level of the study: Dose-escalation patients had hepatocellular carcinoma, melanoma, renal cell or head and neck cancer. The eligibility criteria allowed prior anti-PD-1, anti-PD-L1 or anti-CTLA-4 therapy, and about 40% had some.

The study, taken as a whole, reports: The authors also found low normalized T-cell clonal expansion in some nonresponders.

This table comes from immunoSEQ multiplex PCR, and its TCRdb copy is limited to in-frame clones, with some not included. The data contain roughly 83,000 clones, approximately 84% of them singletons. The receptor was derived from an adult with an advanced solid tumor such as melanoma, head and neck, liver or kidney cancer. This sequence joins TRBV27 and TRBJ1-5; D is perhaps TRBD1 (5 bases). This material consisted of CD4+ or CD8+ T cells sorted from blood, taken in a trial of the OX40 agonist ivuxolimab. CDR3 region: CASSPRRALAGGNQPQHF. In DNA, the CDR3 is TGTGCCAGCAGTCCGAGGCGGGCCTTGGCGGGGGGAAATCAGCCCCAGCATTTT.